The TCR beta chain described here comes from a study of control samples from healthy donors and cancer patients. Only in-frame clones appear in the TCRdb table, and some are missing; sequencing was by immunoSEQ multiplex PCR. The table records roughly 70,000 clones, approximately 80% of them present only once. V was cut by 2 bases and J by 5 bases, with 12 bases left in between. CDR3 length equals 14 residues. Germline CDR1 is SNHLY and CDR2 is FYNNEI. Sequencing input: blood. The TCR originated in a man aged 50 or older in good health. The rearrangement joins TRBV2 to TRBJ1-1; D is perhaps TRBD1 (6 bases). This chain's CDR3 is CASSELGARTEAFF. Here the CDR3 DNA reads TGTGCCAGCAGTGAATTGGGGGCGCGGACTGAAGCTTTCTTT.